This TCR beta chain comes out of a study of graft-versus-host responses after intestinal transplantation. As for the study in general: Every recipient underwent anti-thymocyte globulin induction, then tacrolimus and steroids for two to four years.

Some clones are missing from TCRdb's copy, which holds only in-frame ones; the method was immunoSEQ multiplex PCR. The profile shows tens of thousands of clones, approximately 90% of them singletons. Comment on this clone: What it recognizes is unknown.

General study results and limits: GvH clones appeared in recipient marrow, some first in ileum or blood.

Deletions cut 11 bases from V and 9 bases from J, with 14 bases between. CDR1 and CDR2 (germline): MNHNS, SASEGT. This CDR3 has 11 amino acids. This TCR derives from a human donor who received an intestinal transplant. The material sequenced was unstimulated CD8+ T cells sorted from spleen or lymph node cells, taken before intestinal transplant. The V and J genes are TRBV6-1 and TRBJ2-1, with D possibly matching TRBD1 (6 bases). The CDR3, as DNA: TGTGCCGCCGCGTTAGGGGGTGAGCAGTTCTTC. Protein: CAAALGGEQFF.